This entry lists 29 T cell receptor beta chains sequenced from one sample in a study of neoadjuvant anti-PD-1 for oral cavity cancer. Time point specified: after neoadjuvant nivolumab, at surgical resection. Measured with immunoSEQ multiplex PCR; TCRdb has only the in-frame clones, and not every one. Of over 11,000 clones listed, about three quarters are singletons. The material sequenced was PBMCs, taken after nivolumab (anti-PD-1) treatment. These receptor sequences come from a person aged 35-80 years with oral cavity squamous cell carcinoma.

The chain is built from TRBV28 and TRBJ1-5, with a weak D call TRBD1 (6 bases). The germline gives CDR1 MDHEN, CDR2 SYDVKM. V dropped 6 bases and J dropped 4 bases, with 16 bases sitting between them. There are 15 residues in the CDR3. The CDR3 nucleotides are TGTGCCAGCAGCCAAGGGGGGAACCAGAATCAGCCCCAGCATTTT. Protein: CASSQGGNQNQPQHF.

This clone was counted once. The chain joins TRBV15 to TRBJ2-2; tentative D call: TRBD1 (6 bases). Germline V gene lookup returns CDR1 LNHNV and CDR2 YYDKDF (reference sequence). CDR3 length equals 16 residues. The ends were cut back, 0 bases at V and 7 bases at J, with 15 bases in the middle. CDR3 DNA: TGTGCCACCAGCAGAGATCCCCCGGACAGCCTCGGGGAGCTGTTTTTT. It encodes CATSRDPPDSLGELFF. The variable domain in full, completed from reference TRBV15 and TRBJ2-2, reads DAMVIQNPRYQVTQFGKPVTLSCSQTLNHNVMYWYQQKSSQAPKLLFHYYDKDFNNEADTPDNFQSRRPNTSFCFLDIRSPGLGDTAMYLCATSRDPPDSLGELFFGEGSRLTVL.

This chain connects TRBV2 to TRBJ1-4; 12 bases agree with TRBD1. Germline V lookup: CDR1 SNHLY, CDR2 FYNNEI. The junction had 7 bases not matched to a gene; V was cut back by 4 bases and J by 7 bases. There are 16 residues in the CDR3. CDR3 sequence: CASSGDRGPTGEKLFF. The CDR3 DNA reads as TGTGCCAGCAGTGGGGACAGGGGGCCCACGGGTGAAAAACTGTTTTTT.

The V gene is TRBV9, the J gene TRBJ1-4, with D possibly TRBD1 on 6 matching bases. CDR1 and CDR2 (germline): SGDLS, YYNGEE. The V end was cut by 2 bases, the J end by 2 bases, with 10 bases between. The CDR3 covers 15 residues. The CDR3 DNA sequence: TGTGCCAGCAGCGTTGGTGGGGGCACTAATGAAAAACTGTTTTTT. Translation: CASSVGGGTNEKLFF. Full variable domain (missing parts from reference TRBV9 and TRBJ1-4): DSGVTQTPKHLITATGQRVTLRCSPRSGDLSVYWYQQSLDQGLQFLIQYYNGEERAKGNILERFSAQQFPDLHSELNLSSLELGDSALYFCASSVGGGTNEKLFFGSGTQLSVL.

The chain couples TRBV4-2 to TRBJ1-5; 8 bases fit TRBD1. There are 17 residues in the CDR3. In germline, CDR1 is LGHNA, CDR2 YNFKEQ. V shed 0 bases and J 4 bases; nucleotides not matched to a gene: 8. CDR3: CASSQEAGGLPNQPQHF. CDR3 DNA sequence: TGTGCCAGCAGCCAAGAGGCAGGGGGCCTTCCTAATCAGCCCCAGCATTTT.

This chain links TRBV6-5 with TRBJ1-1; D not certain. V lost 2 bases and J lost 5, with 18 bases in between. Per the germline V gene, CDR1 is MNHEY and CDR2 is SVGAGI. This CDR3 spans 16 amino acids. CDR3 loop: CASSYGQARLKTEAFF. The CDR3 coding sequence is TGTGCCAGCAGTTACGGGCAGGCCCGACTTAAAACTGAAGCTTTCTTT.

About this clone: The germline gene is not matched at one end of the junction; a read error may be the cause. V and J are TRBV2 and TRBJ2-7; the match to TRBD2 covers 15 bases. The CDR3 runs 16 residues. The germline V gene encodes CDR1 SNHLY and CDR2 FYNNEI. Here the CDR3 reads CASREGTSGGFYEQYF. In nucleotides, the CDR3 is TGTGCCAGCAGAGAAGGGACTAGCGGGGGGTTCTACGAGCAGTACTTC. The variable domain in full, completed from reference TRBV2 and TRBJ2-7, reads EPEVTQTPSHQVTQMGQEVILRCVPISNHLYFYWYRQILGQKVEFLVSFYNNEISEKSEIFDDQFSVERPDGSNFTLKIRSTKLEDSAMYFCASREGTSGGFYEQYFGPGTRLTVT.

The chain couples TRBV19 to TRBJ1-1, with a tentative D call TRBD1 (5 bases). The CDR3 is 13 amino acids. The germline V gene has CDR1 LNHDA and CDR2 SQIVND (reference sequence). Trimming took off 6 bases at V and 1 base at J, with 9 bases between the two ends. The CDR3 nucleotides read TGTGCCAGTAGACGCCAGGGGAACACTGAAGCTTTCTTT. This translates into CASRRQGNTEAFF.

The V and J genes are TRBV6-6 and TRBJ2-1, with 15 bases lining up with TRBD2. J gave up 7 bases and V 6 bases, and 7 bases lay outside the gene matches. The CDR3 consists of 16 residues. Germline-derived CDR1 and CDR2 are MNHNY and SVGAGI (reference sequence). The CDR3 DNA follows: TGTGCCAGCAGGTCACCTGGGACTAGCGGGAGGAATGAGCAGTTCTTC. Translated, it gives CASRSPGTSGRNEQFF.

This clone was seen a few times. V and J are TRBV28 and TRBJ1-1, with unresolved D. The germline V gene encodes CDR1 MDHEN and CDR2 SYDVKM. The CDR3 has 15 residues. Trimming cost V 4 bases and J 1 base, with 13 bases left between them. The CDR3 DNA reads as TGTGCCAGCAGTTCCCCCTCGGGCGGGAACACTGAAGCTTTCTTT. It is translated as CASSSPSGGNTEAFF.

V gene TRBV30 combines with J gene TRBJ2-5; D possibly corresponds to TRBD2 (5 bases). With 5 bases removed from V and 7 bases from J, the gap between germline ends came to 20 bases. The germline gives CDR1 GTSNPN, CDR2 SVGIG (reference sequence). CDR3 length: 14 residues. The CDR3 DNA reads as TGTGCCTGGGAGGGCCAACGGGCCAAGTGGACCCAGTACTTC. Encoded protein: CAWEGQRAKWTQYF.

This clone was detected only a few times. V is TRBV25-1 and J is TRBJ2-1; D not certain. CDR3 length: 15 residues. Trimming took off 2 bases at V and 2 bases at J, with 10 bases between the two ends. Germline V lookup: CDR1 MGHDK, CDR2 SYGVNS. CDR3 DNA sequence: TGTGCCAGCAGTGAACAAATAGGGACCTACAATGAGCAGTTCTTC. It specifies CASSEQIGTYNEQFF.

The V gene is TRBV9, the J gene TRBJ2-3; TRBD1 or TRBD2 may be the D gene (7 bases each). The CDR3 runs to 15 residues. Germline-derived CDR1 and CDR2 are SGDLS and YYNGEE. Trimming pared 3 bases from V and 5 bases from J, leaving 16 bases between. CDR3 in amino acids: CASSGQGGVRDTQYF. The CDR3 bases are TGTGCCAGCAGCGGTCAGGGGGGGGTCAGAGATACGCAGTATTTT.

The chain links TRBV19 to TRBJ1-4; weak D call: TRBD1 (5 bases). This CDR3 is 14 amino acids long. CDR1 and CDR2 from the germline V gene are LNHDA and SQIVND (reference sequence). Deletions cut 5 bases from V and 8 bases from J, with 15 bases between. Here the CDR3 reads CASSHRDREEKLFF. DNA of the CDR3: TGTGCCAGTAGTCACCGGGACCGGGAAGAAAAACTGTTTTTT.

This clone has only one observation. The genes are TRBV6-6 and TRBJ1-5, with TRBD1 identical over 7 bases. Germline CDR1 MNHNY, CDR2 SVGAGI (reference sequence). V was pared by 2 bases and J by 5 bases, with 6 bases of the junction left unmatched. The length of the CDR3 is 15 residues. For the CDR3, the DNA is TGTGCCAGCAGTTACGATTCGACAGGGTATCAGCCCCAGCATTTT. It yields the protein CASSYDSTGYQPQHF.

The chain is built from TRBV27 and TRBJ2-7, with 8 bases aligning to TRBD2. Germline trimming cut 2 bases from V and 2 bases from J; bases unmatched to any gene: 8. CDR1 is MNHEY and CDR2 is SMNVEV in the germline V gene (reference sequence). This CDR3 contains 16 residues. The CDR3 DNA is TGTGCCAGCAGTTTAGGGGCAAAGCGGGGGACCTACGAGCAGTACTTC. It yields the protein CASSLGAKRGTYEQYF.

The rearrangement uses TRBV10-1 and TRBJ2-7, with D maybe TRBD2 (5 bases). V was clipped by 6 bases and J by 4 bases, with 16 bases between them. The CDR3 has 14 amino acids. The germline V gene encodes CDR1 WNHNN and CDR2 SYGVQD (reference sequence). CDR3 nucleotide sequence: TGCGCCAGCAGCCCTAGCTTCTCCTCGTACGAGCAGTACTTC. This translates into CASSPSFSSYEQYF.

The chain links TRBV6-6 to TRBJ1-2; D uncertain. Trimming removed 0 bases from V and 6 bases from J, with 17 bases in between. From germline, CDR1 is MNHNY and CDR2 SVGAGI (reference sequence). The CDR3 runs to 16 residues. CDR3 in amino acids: CASSYSTGPISNGYTF. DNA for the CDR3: TGTGCCAGCAGTTACTCTACCGGCCCGATCTCTAATGGCTACACCTTC.

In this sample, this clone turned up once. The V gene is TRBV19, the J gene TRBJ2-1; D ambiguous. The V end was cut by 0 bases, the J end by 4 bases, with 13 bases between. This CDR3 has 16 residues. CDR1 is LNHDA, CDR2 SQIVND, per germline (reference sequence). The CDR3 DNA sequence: TGTGCCAGTAGTATAGAAATCACGGCTTGGTACAATGAGCAGTTCTTC. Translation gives CASSIEITAWYNEQFF.

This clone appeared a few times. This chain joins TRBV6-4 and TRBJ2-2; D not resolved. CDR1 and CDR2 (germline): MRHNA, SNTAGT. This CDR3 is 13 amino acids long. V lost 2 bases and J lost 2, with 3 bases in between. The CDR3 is CASSDKNTGELFF. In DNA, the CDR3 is TGTGCCAGCAGTGACAAAAACACCGGGGAGCTGTTTTTT.

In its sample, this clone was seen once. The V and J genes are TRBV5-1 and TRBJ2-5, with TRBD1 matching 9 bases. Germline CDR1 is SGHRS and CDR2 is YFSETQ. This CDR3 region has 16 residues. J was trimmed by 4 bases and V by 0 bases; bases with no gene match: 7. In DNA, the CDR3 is TGCGCCAGCAGCTTGGGAGGGACAGGGACCGGAGAGACCCAGTACTTC. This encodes CASSLGGTGTGETQYF.

CDR3 amino acids: CASSKLGLPEQYF. The CDR3 DNA sequence: TGTGCCAGCAGTAAGCTTGGACTCCCCGAGCAGTACTTC. The gene calls are TRBV6-5 and TRBJ2-7; the D gene is possibly TRBD2 (5 bases). The germline gives CDR1 MNHEY, CDR2 SVGAGI. V was trimmed by 5 bases and J by 6 bases, leaving 14 bases between them. This CDR3 is built from 13 residues.

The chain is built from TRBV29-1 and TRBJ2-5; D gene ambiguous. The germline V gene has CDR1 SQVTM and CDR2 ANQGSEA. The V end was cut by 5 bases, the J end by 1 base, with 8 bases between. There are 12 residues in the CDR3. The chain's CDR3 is CSVRLFQETQYF. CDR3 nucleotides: TGCAGCGTTCGACTTTTCCAAGAGACCCAGTACTTC.

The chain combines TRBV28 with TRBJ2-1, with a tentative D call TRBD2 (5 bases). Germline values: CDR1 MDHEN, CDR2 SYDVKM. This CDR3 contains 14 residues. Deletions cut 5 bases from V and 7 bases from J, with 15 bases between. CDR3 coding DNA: TGTGCCAGCAGTCCCCCGGTTAGAGGGAATGAGCAGTTCTTC. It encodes CASSPPVRGNEQFF.

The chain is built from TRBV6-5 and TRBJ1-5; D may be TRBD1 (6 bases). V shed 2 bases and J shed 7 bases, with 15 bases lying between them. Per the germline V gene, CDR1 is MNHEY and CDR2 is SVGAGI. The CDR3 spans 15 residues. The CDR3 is CASSYGQGSGQPQHF. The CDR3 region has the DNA TGTGCCAGCAGTTACGGGCAGGGGTCAGGGCAGCCCCAGCATTTT.

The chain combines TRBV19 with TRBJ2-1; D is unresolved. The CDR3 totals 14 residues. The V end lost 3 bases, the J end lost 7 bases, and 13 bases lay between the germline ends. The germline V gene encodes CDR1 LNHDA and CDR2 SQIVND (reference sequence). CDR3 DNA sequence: TGTGCCAGTAGTATGTCTGGTCTAAGAAATGAGCAGTTCTTC. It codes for CASSMSGLRNEQFF.

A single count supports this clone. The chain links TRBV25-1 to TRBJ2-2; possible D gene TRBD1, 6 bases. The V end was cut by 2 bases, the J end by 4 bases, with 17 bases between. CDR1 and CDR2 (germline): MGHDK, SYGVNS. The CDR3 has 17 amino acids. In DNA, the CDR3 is TGTGCCAGCAGTGAACCGCCCCCAGGGGACACCACCGGGGAGCTGTTTTTT. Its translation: CASSEPPPGDTTGELFF.

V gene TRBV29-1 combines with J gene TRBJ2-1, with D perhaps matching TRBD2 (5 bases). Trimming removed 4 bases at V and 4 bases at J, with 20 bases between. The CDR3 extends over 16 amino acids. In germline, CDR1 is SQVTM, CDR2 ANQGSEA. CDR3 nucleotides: TGCAGCGTTGCACCTAGCCCGGTCCCGCTTTACAATGAGCAGTTCTTC. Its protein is CSVAPSPVPLYNEQFF.

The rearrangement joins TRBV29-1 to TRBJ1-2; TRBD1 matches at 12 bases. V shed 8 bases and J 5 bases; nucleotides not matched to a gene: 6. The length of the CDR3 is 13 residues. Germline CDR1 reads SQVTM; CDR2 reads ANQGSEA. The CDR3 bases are TGCAGCTCAGCGGGACAGGGGGCATATGGCTACACCTTC. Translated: CSSAGQGAYGYTF.